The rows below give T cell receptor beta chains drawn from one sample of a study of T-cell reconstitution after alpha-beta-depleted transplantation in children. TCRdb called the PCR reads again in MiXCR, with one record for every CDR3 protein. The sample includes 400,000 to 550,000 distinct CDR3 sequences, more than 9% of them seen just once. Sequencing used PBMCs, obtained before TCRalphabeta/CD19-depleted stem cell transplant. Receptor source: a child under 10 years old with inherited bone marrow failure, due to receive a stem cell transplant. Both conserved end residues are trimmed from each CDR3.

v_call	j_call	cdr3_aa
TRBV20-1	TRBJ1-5	SARGQPSNQPQH
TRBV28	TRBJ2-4	ASSLKAIQY
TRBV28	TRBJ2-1	ASSFPHIHNEQF
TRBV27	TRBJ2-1	ASSSQGAYEQF
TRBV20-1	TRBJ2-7	SARIAASDEQY
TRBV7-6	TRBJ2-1	ASSLAGGPSSYNEQF
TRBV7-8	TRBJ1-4	ASSYDRQGPNEKLF
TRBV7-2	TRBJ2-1	ASSRDRGPSSYNEQF
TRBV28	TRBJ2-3	ASSLLRLAENTQY
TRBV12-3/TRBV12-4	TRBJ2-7	ASRDGVSTRSHYEQY
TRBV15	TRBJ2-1	ATSPPVNSYNEQF
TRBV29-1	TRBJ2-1	SAEGTGAHEQF
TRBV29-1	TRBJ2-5	SVEFVGTGGAETQY
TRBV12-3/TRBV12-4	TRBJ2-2	ASSLLAGLPPGELF
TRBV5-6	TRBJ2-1	ASSLDRTSGYNEQF
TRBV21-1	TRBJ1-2	ASSSFPTGYGYGYT
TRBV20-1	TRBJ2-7	SARDPLAGGLPYEQY
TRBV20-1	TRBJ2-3	SAGRQFTDTQY
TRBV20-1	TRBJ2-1	SAISWDSSYNEQF
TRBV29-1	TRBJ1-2	SVFKGARYGYT
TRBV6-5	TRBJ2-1	ASSSSGPGEQF
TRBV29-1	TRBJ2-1	SVEGGGVSYNEQF
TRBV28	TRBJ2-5	ASSSLRLAGGLPETQY
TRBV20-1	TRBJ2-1	SAPGLGTSDNEQF
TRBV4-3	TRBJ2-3	ASSQDGREGYTDTQY
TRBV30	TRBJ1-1	AWSATGGNTEAF
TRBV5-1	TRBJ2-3	ASSGTSGFTDTQY
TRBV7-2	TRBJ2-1	ASSFLRGDYNEQF
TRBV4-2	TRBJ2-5	ASSPGGLTGSPETQY
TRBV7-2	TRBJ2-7	ASSLVSGRPYEQY
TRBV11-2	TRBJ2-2	ASSLVSGSTGELF
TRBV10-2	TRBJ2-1	ASWTSGRAGSYNEQF
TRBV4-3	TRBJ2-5	ASSQDRLETQY
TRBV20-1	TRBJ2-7	SARWATNEQY
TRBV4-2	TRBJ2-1	ASRKGLAGLDEQF
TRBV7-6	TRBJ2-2	ASSLREGEKQTGELF
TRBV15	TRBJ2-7	ATSKAGEDYEQY
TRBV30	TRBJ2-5	AWKTSGLAGETQY
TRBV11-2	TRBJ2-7	ASSLLAGDLDEQY
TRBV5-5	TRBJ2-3	ASSPGVARGTDTQY
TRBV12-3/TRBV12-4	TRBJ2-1	ASDSGLLNEQF
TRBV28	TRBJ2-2	ASSLRQGLNTGELF
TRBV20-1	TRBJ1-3	SATPGTILSGNTIY
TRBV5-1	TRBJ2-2	ASSLPYTGELF
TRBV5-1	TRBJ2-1	ASSRTGLAGSEQF
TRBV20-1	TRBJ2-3	SARGRRGMGTDTQY